Below are 28 T cell receptor beta chains sequenced from a single sample in a study of metastatic and nonmetastatic thyroid tumors. Prior to thyroid surgery, none of the patients had received any treatment. From the PCR reads, TCRdb re-called clones with MiXCR. The table has about 14,000 clones, approximately 3.8% seen once. Sequencing used tumor tissue. The receptors here all came from a female donor with papillary thyroid cancer or a benign thyroid nodule (not recorded which). Some clones in this sample may be carry-over from other donors' samples.

This clone was counted many times. The chain carries TRBV4-3 and TRBJ2-5; D uncertain. V was cut by 4 bases and J by 1 base, with 10 bases left in between. Germline-derived CDR1 and CDR2 are LGHNA and YSLEER. The CDR3 sequence is 14 residues long. The DNA for the CDR3 is TGCGCCAGCAGCCCCTCGGCCTTCCAAGAGACCCAGTACTTC. This gives the protein CASSPSAFQETQYF.

This clone was picked up a small number of times. The chain is built from TRBV12-3 or TRBV12-4 and TRBJ2-2; D remains unclear. This CDR3 region has 13 residues. V lost 3 bases, J lost 3 bases, and 5 bases lay in between. CDR3 sequence reads: CASSFQYTGELFF. Written as DNA, the CDR3 is TGTGCCAGCAGTTTTCAGTACACCGGGGAGCTGTTTTTT.

The chain is built from TRBV4-1 and TRBJ1-2, with a weak D call TRBD1 (6 bases). The germline V gene encodes CDR1 MGHRA and CDR2 YSYEKL. This CDR3 contains 14 residues. Trimming shortened V by 1 base and J by 7 bases, and 13 bases separated the two germline ends. CDR3 sequence: CASSQVVQGTGYTF. The DNA of the CDR3 is TGCGCCAGCAGCCAAGTCGTACAGGGAACTGGCTACACCTTC.

This clone was detected a few times. The chain uses TRBV19 and TRBJ1-1; D is possibly TRBD1 (5 bases). V was clipped by 3 bases and J by 12 bases, with 23 bases between them. The CDR3 contains 15 residues. The germline V gene has CDR1 LNHDA and CDR2 SQIVND (reference sequence). Here the CDR3 reads CASSITGQGGFGTFF. CDR3 coding DNA: TGTGCCAGTAGTATCACCGGTCAGGGTGGGTTCGGGACTTTCTTT.

The chain recombines TRBV5-1 with TRBJ2-7; D could derive from TRBD1 or TRBD2 (5 bases each). Germline V gene sequence: CDR1 SGHRS, CDR2 YFSETQ. CDR3 length equals 13 residues. The V end lost 5 bases, the J end lost 3 bases, and 12 bases lay between the germline ends. CDR3 sequence reads: CASSRGRDYEQYF. The DNA for the CDR3 is TGCGCCAGCAGTCGGGGACGGGACTACGAGCAGTACTTC.

This clone was seen a handful of times. As DNA, the CDR3 is TGTGCCAGCAGTTTTGCAGGGGACTACGAGCAGTACTTC. It encodes CASSFAGDYEQYF. The chain is built from TRBV12-3 or TRBV12-4 and TRBJ2-7; D perhaps matches TRBD1 (6 bases). The CDR3 contains 13 residues. The V gene lost 3 bases and the J gene lost 3 bases, with 9 bases spanning the gap.

The V and J genes are TRBV24-1 and TRBJ1-2, with D possibly matching TRBD1 (6 bases). This CDR3 is 13 amino acids long. Trimming stripped 4 bases from V and 8 bases from J, with 13 bases between. Germline CDR1 KGHDR, CDR2 SFDVKD. CDR3 sequence: CATSDQGFRGYTF. The DNA of the CDR3 is TGTGCCACCAGTGACCAGGGGTTCCGGGGCTACACCTTC.

The table lists this clone with a few counts. The gene calls are TRBV6-2 or TRBV6-3 and TRBJ1-5; TRBD1 might be the D (6 bases). The CDR3 runs to 15 residues. From germline, CDR1 is MNHEY and CDR2 SVGEGT. V was clipped by 5 bases and J by 1 base, with 12 bases between them. The CDR3 protein is CASSRIQGSNQPQHF. CDR3 bases: TGTGCCAGCAGTCGAATACAGGGAAGCAATCAGCCCCAGCATTTT.

This clone was seen a handful of times. This rearrangement joins TRBV10-3 to TRBJ1-6, with 7 bases matching TRBD1. Germline values: CDR1 ENHRY, CDR2 SYGVKD. CDR3 size: 15 residues. The trim removed 3 bases at V and 7 bases at J, leaving 6 bases unmatched. The CDR3 is CAISDRQGLNSPLHF. The CDR3 DNA is TGTGCCATCAGTGACAGACAGGGTCTGAATTCACCCCTCCACTTT.

V usage is TRBV11-2 and J usage is TRBJ1-2, with 9 bases matching TRBD1. CDR1 is SGHAT and CDR2 is FQNNGV in the germline V gene. CDR3 length: 16 amino acids. With 6 bases clipped from V and 2 bases from J, the junction kept 10 bases outside the gene matches. In DNA form, the CDR3 reads TGTGCCAGCAGGGATACAGGGGGCTCTACGAACTATGGCTACACCTTC. This encodes CASRDTGGSTNYGYTF. The whole variable domain, remainder taken from reference TRBV11-2 and TRBJ1-2, is EAGVAQSPRYKIIEKRQSVAFWCNPISGHATLYWYQQILGQGPKLLIQFQNNGVVDDSQLPKDRFSAERLKGVDSTLKIQPAKLEDSAVYLCASRDTGGSTNYGYTFGSGTRLTVV.

This clone showed up just a few times. J is TRBJ2-2 and V is TRBV7-2, with D unresolved. The CDR3 extends over 16 amino acids. The germline CDR1 and CDR2 sequences are SGHTA and FQGNSA. V was pared by 1 base and J by 0 bases, with 9 bases between. The CDR3 DNA reads as TGTGCCAGCAGCTTAGGAGGCAGATCGAACACCGGGGAGCTGTTTTTT. Its translation is CASSLGGRSNTGELFF.

This clone appeared a few times. The junction shows a germline mismatch at one end, possibly a read error. The J gene is TRBJ2-1, the V gene TRBV5-1; 7 bases map to TRBD1. The germline CDR1 and CDR2 sequences are SGHRS and YFSETQ. The CDR3 runs to 12 residues. The CDR3 is CASSLQGVKQSF. The CDR3 nucleotides are TGCGCCAGCAGCTTGCAGGGGGTGAAGCAGTCCTTC.

The rearrangement joins TRBV6-5 to TRBJ1-5; 10 bases match TRBD1. J was trimmed by 5 bases and V by 4 bases; bases with no gene match: 2. The CDR3 extends over 14 amino acids. CDR1 and CDR2 (germline): MNHEY, SVGAGI. In DNA form, the CDR3 reads TGTGCCAGCAGTTGGGACAGGGGAGATCAGCCCCAGCATTTT. Its translation: CASSWDRGDQPQHF.

V and J are TRBV10-3 and TRBJ2-3; the D gene is possibly TRBD2 (6 bases). The germline V and J ends were trimmed by 0 bases and 6 bases, with 13 bases remaining between them. The CDR3 contains 15 residues. Germline assignment: CDR1 ENHRY and CDR2 SYGVKD. The CDR3, as DNA: TGTGCCATCAGTGAGTCGACTAGTGGTGGGGATACGCAGTATTTT. Its protein is CAISESTSGGDTQYF.

This clone showed up just a few times. The V gene is TRBV27, the J gene TRBJ1-1; D is unclear. Trimming pared 0 bases from V and 2 bases from J, leaving 10 bases between. CDR3 length equals 15 residues. Germline CDR1 MNHEY, CDR2 SMNVEV (reference sequence). Here the CDR3 reads CASSLSGAGNTEAFF. Written as DNA, the CDR3 is TGTGCCAGCAGTTTATCGGGAGCAGGCAACACTGAAGCTTTCTTT.

The sample holds many counts of this clone. Within the sample, other DNA sequences also encode this same CDR3. The chain combines TRBV6-1 with TRBJ1-1; a weak D match, TRBD1 (5 bases). From germline, CDR1 is MNHNS and CDR2 SASEGT. This CDR3 contains 13 residues. V was trimmed by 7 bases and J by 4 bases, leaving 13 bases between them. Here the CDR3 reads CASTLFRATEAFF. The CDR3 nucleotides are TGTGCCAGCACCCTGTTCAGGGCCACTGAAGCTTTCTTT.

This clone turned up a few times. The CDR3, as DNA: TGTGCCAGCAGCTTGACAGGGAACACTGAAGCTTTCTTT. It is translated as CASSLTGNTEAFF. This rearrangement joins TRBV11-3 to TRBJ1-1; tentative D call: TRBD1 (6 bases). Germline values: CDR1 SGHNT, CDR2 YENEEA. The CDR3 length is 13 residues. V lost 3 bases and J lost 1, with 6 bases in between.

The V and J genes are TRBV15 and TRBJ2-7; either TRBD1 or TRBD2 may supply D (6 bases each). The germline V and J ends were trimmed by 5 bases and 5 bases, with 13 bases remaining between them. The length of the CDR3 is 13 residues. The germline gives CDR1 LNHNV, CDR2 YYDKDF (reference sequence). The CDR3 here is CATSSSEGDEQYF. The CDR3 DNA sequence: TGTGCCACCAGCTCTAGCGAGGGGGACGAGCAGTACTTC.

This clone was detected only a few times. The chain recombines TRBV7-9 with TRBJ2-2; D call uncertain. The CDR3 is made up of 12 amino acids. From germline, CDR1 is SEHNR and CDR2 FQNEAQ (reference sequence). V lost 2 bases to trimming and J lost 6 bases, with 4 bases between them. CDR3 sequence: CASSLISGELFF. CDR3 nucleotides: TGTGCCAGCAGCTTAATTTCCGGGGAGCTGTTTTTT.

This clone was counted a few times. The rearrangement uses TRBV6-1 and TRBJ1-5, with D perhaps TRBD1 (5 bases). Germline CDR1 is MNHNS and CDR2 is SASEGT. V was pared by 2 bases and J by 7 bases, with 12 bases between. There are 14 residues in the CDR3. The CDR3 protein is CASSEILGDQPQHF. CDR3 DNA sequence: TGTGCCAGCAGTGAAATCCTAGGGGACCAGCCCCAGCATTTT.

This clone has only a few counts. The gene calls are TRBV20-1 and TRBJ2-1, with 10 bases aligning to TRBD2. The CDR3 is 12 amino acids. The trim removed 5 bases at V and 7 bases at J, leaving 2 bases unmatched. Germline CDR1 and CDR2: DFQATT and SNEGSKA (reference sequence). This CDR3 reads CSAFSGGNEQFF. Here the CDR3 DNA reads TGCAGTGCTTTTAGCGGGGGGAATGAGCAGTTCTTC.

The genes are TRBV7-2 and TRBJ2-1, with a possible D match to TRBD2 (5 bases). The germline CDR1 and CDR2 sequences are SGHTA and FQGNSA. This CDR3 is built from 12 residues. Trimming stripped 5 bases from V and 8 bases from J, with 10 bases between. The CDR3 region is CASSRPGYEQFF. CDR3 coding DNA: TGTGCCAGCAGCCGCCCGGGGTATGAGCAGTTCTTC.

V and J are TRBV20-1 and TRBJ1-2, with 7 nucleotides matching TRBD1. The germline V gene has CDR1 DFQATT and CDR2 SNEGSKA (reference sequence). This CDR3 spans 13 amino acids. V was clipped by 3 bases and J by 0 bases; unmatched bases: 1. CDR3 sequence (DNA): TGCAGTGCTAGGGACAGGTCTAACTATGGCTACACCTTC. Its translation is CSARDRSNYGYTF.

The chain combines TRBV27 with TRBJ1-1, with 10 bases aligning to TRBD1. CDR1 and CDR2 (germline): MNHEY, SMNVEV (reference sequence). The J segment lost 3 bases and the V segment lost 5 bases, leaving 6 bases of the junction unmatched. The CDR3 length is 15 residues. This CDR3 reads CASSPRTGGDTEAFF. CDR3 nucleotide sequence: TGTGCCAGCAGTCCCCGGACAGGGGGGGACACTGAAGCTTTCTTT.

This clone has only a few counts. A junction boundary mismatches the germline segment, possibly from a read error. V and J are TRBV28 and TRBJ1-4; D is unclear. This CDR3 has 19 amino acids. Germline lookup yields CDR1 MDHEN and CDR2 SYDVKM. The CDR3 sequence: CASSTNNQSAEATNEKLLF. The CDR3 coding sequence is TGTGCCAGCAGCACGAACAATCAGTCAGCAGAGGCAACTAATGAAAAACTGCTTTTT.

The chain couples TRBV7-8 to TRBJ1-1, with D possibly TRBD1 on 6 matching bases. V was clipped by 1 base and J by 1 base, with 10 bases between them. This CDR3 is built from 15 residues. Per germline, CDR1 SGHVS and CDR2 FQNEAQ. The CDR3 DNA reads as TGTGCCAGCAGCTTAGAAGGGGGTAGGAACACTGAAGCTTTCTTT. It translates to CASSLEGGRNTEAFF.

This clone was detected a few times. The CDR3 spells CSASGSGRRYEQYF. In DNA form, the CDR3 reads TGCAGTGCTAGCGGGAGCGGCCGCCGGTACGAGCAGTACTTC. The gene calls are TRBV20-1 and TRBJ2-7; D is perhaps TRBD2 (6 bases). The CDR3 has 14 residues. V gave up 3 bases and J gave up 4 bases, with 16 bases separating them. Germline CDR1 reads DFQATT; CDR2 reads SNEGSKA (reference sequence).

The gene calls are TRBV7-4 and TRBJ1-2; 8 positions match TRBD1. V lost 4 bases to trimming and J lost 5 bases; unmatched junction nucleotides: 9. CDR3 length: 15 amino acids. The germline gives CDR1 SGHVT, CDR2 SQSDAQ. CDR3 residues: CASSSDREGWYGYTF. The CDR3 DNA is TGTGCCAGCAGCTCGGACAGGGAAGGTTGGTATGGCTACACCTTC.